These T cell receptor beta chains were read from a single sample in a study of blood T cell repertoires in COVID-19. TCRdb keeps only in-frame clones here, not all; method: immunoSEQ multiplex PCR. Among about 180,000 clones listed, just over 85% were seen once. Sequencing used peripheral blood. The receptors shown here come from a middle-aged man with active or convalescent COVID-19. Both conserved end residues are part of each CDR3. A D gene is named only where the DNA matches it firmly.

j_call v_call d_call cdr3_nt cdr3_aa
TRBJ2-1 TRBV6-6 - TGTGCCAGCAGTTATAACCGGGATGAGCAGTTCTTC CASSYNRDEQFF
TRBJ1-2 TRBV5-1 - TGCGCCAGCAGCTTGGGGACAGCCCTCTATGGCTACACCTTC CASSLGTALYGYTF
TRBJ2-3 TRBV6-2/TRBV6-3 - TGTGCCAGCAGTAAGCACCGGGACACAGATACGCAGTATTTT CASSKHRDTDTQYF
TRBJ2-5 TRBV28 TRBD2 TGTGCCAGCAGTACCCCAGCGGGAGGAGTAGAGACCCAGTACTTC CASSTPAGGVETQYF
TRBJ2-5 TRBV5-1 - TGCGCCAGCAGCCTCGGAGGGCCAGAGACCCAGTACTTC CASSLGGPETQYF
TRBJ1-5 TRBV2 - TGTGCCAGCAGTGAAGAACGGCCCGGGGTGAGCAATCAGCCCCAGCATTTT CASSEERPGVSNQPQHF
TRBJ1-4 TRBV4-1 - TGCGCCAGCAGCCAACAGGGGCCTAATGAAAAACTGTTTTTT CASSQQGPNEKLFF
TRBJ2-3 TRBV5-5 - TGTGCCAGCAGCTTCGGACATTCGGGCACAGATACGCAGTATTTT CASSFGHSGTDTQYF
TRBJ2-3 TRBV5-1 TRBD2 TGCGCCAGCAGCCTAGCGGGAGGCGTCACAGATACGCAGTATTTT CASSLAGGVTDTQYF
TRBJ1-2 TRBV4-1 - TGCGCCAGCAGCCACCAACCTGGGGCAGGGGAAAGAGGCTACACCTTC CASSHQPGAGERGYTF